The present TCR beta chain was sequenced within a study of blood T cells in healthy people across ages. The CDR3 sequence is 16 residues long. Next came a second PCR, run for roughly 6 to 11 cycles, which used a sample-barcoded 5' primer along with a J-beta primer mix. TCRdb redid the calling of the 5' RACE reads with MiXCR, one entry per CDR3 protein. The sample holds just over 800,000 distinct CDR3 sequences, approximately 65% seen once. Per-sample PBMC isolation yielded at least 6 million cells. Sequencing was done on a sample of blood. The origin of this receptor is a man aged 25 to 40 in good health. J is TRBJ1-4 and V is TRBV21-1; TRBD1 was called by the table and not checked on the DNA. TRBV21-1 is termed a pseudogene. In nucleotides, the CDR3 is TGTGCCAGCAGCACTCCTAGGGGGGGGATTAATGAAAAACTGTTTTTT. Protein sequence: CASSTPRGGINEKLFF.